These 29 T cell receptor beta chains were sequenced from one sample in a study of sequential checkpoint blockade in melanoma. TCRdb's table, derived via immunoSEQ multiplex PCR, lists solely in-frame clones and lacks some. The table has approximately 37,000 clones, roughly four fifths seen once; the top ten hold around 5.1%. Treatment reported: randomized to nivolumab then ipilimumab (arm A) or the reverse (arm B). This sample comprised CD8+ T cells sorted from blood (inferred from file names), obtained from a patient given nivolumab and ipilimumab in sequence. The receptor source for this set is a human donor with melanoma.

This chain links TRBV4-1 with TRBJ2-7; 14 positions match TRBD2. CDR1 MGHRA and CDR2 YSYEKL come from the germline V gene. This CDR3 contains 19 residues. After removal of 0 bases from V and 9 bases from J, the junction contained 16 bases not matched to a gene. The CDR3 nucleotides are TGCGCCAGCAGCCAAGAGCTGGGGACTAGCGGGAGTCCGGACCAGGGGCAGTACTTC. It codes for CASSQELGTSGSPDQGQYF.

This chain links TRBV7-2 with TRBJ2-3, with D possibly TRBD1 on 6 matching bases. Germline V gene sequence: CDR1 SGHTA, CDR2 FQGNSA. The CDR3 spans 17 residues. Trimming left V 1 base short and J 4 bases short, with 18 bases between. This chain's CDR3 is CASSLVNREWAPDTQYF. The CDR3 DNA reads TGTGCCAGCAGCTTAGTAAACAGGGAATGGGCCCCAGATACGCAGTATTTT.

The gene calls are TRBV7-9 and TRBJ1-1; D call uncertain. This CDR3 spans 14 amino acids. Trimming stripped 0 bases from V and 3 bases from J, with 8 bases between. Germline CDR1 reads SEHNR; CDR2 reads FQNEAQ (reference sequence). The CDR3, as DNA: TGTGCCAGCAGCTTAGCGAATACAGACACTGAAGCTTTCTTT. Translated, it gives CASSLANTDTEAFF.

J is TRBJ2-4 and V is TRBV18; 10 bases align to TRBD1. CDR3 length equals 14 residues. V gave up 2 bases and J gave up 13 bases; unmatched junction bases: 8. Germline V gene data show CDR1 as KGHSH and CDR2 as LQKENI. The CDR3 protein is CASSPTTGTGEQYF. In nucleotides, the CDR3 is TGTGCCAGCTCACCAACTACCGGGACAGGGGAGCAGTACTTC.

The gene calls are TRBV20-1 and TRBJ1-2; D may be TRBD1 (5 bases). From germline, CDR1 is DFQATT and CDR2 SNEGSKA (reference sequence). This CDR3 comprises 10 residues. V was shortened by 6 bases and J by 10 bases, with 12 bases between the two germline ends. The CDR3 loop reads CSATDIYYTF. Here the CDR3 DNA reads TGCAGTGCAACGGACATCTACTACACCTTC.

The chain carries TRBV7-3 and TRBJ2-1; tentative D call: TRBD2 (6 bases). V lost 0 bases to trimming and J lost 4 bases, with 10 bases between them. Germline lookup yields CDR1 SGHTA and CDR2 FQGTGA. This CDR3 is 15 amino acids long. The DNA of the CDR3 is TGTGCCAGCAGCTTAACGACGGGAGTTTACAATGAGCAGTTCTTC. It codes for CASSLTTGVYNEQFF. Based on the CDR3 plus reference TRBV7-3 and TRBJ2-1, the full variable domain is GAGVSQTPSNKVTEKGKYVELRCDPISGHTALYWYRQSLGQGPEFLIYFQGTGAADDSGLPNDRFFAVRPEGSVSTLKIQRTERGDSAVYLCASSLTTGVYNEQFFGPGTRLTVL.

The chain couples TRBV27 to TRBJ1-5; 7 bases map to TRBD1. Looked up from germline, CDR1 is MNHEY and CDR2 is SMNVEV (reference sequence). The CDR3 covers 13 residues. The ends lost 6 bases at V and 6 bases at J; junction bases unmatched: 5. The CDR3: CASSFGTAQPQHF. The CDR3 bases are TGTGCCAGCAGCTTTGGGACAGCTCAGCCCCAGCATTTT.

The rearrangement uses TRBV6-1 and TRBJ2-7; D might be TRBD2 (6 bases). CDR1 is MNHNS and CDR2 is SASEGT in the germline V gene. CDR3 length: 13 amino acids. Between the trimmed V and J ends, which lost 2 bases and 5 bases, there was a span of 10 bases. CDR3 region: CASSEPPGDEQYF. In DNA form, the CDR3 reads TGTGCCAGCAGTGAACCCCCGGGAGACGAGCAGTACTTC.

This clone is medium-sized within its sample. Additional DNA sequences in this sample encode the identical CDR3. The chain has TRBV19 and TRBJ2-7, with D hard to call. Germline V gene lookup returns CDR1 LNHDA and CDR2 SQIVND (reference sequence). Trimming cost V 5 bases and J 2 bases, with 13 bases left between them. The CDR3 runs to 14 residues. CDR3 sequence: CASSSGSLAYEQYF. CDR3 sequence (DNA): TGTGCCAGTAGTTCCGGGTCCCTCGCCTACGAGCAGTACTTC.

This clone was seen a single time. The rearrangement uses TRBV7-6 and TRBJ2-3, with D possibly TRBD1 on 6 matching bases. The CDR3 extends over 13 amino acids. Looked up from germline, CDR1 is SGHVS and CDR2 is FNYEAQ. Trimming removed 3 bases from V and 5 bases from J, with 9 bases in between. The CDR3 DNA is TGTGCCAGCAGCTTTGGGGGCGAAGATACGCAGTATTTT. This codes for CASSFGGEDTQYF.

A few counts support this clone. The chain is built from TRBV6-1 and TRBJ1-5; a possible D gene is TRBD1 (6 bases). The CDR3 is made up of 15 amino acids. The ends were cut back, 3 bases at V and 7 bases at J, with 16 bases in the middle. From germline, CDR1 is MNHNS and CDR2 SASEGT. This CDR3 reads CASSEAGVGRQPQHF. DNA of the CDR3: TGTGCCAGCAGTGAGGCAGGGGTAGGTAGGCAGCCCCAGCATTTT.

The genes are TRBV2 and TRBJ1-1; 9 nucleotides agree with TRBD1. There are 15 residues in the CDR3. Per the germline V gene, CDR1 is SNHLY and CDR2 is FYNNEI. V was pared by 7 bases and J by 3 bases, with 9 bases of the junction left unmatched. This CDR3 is CASKIRTGEYTEAFF. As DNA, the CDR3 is TGTGCCAGCAAAATAAGGACAGGGGAGTACACTGAAGCTTTCTTT.

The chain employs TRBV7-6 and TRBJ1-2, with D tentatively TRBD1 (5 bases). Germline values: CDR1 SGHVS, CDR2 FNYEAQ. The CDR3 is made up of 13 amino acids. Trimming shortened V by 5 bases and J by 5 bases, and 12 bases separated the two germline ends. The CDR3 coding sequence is TGTGCCAGCAGCGCAGACAGTTTTTATGGCTACACCTTC. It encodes CASSADSFYGYTF.

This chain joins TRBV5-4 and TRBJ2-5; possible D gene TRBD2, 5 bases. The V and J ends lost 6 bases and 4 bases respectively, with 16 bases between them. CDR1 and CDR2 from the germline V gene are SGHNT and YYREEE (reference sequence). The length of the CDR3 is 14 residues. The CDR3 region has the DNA TGTGCCAGCACCACCGCCCCAGGAGGAGAGACCCAGTACTTC. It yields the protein CASTTAPGGETQYF.

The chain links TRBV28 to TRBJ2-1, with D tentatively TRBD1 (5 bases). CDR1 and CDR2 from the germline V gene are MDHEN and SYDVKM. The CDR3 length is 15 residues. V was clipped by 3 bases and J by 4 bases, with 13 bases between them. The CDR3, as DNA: TGTGCCAGCAGTTTTAGGGGCCCCTCGTACAATGAGCAGTTCTTC. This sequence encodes CASSFRGPSYNEQFF. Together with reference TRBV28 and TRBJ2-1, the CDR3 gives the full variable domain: DVKVTQSSRYLVKRTGEKVFLECVQDMDHENMFWYRQDPGLGLRLIYFSYDVKMKEKGDIPEGYSVSREKKERFSLILESASTNQTSMYLCASSFRGPSYNEQFFGPGTRLTVL.

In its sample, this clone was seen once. CDR3 in amino acids: CASSLVGRLFF. The CDR3 DNA sequence: TGTGCCAGCAGCTTAGTTGGCAGGCTGTTTTTT. The chain couples TRBV13 to TRBJ2-2; no clear D. Looked up from germline, CDR1 is PRHDT and CDR2 is FYEKMQ (reference sequence). The CDR3 sequence is 11 residues long. V lost 1 base and J lost 13, with 7 bases in between.

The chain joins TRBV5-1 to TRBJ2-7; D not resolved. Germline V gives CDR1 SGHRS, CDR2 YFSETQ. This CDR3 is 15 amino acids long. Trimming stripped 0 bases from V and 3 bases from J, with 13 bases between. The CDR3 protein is CASSLDSSSLYEQYF. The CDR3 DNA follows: TGCGCCAGCAGCTTGGACTCGTCTAGTCTCTACGAGCAGTACTTC.

CDR3 in amino acids: CASSPVFSERASTDTQYF. The CDR3, as DNA: TGTGCCAGCAGCCCCGTTTTTTCCGAGCGGGCCTCCACAGATACGCAGTATTTT. The chain is built from TRBV7-6 and TRBJ2-3; a weak D match, TRBD2 (6 bases). CDR1 is SGHVS, CDR2 FNYEAQ, per germline. The V end was cut by 5 bases, the J end by 2 bases, with 23 bases between. This CDR3 is built from 18 residues.

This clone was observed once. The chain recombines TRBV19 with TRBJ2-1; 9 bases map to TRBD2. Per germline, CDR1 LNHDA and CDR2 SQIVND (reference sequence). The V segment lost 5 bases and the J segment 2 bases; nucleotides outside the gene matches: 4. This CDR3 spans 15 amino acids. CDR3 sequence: CASSLLAGAYNEQFF. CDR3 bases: TGTGCCAGTAGTCTTTTAGCGGGAGCCTACAATGAGCAGTTCTTC.

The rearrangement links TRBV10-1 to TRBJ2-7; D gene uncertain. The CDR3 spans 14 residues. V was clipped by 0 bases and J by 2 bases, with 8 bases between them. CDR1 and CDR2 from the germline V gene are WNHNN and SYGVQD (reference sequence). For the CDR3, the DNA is TGCGCCAGCAGTGAGTCGATTGGAGCCTACGAGCAGTACTTC. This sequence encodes CASSESIGAYEQYF.

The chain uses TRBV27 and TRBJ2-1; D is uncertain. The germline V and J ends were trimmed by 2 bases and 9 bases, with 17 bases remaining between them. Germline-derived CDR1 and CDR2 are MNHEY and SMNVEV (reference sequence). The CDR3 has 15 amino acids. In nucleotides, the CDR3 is TGTGCCAGCAGTTTAAGTTTGATAGTGTCGGGTGAGCAGTTCTTC. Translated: CASSLSLIVSGEQFF.

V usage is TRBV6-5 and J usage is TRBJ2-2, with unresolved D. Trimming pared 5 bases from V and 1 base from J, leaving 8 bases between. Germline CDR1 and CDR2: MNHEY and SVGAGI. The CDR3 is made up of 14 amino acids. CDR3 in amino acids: CASSHTENTGELFF. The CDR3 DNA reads TGTGCCAGCAGTCATACAGAGAACACCGGGGAGCTGTTTTTT.

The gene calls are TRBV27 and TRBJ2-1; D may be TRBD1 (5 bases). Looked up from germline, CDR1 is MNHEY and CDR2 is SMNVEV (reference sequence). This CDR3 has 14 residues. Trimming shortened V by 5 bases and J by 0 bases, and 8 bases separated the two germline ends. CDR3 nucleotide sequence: TGTGCCAGCAGTCAACAGGACTCCTACAATGAGCAGTTCTTC. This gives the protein CASSQQDSYNEQFF.

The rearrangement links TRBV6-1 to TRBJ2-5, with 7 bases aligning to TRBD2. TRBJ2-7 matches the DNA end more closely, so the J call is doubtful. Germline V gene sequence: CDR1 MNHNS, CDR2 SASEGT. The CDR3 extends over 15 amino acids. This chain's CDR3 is CASSEVAGALYEQYF. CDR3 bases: TGTGCCAGCAGTGAAGTTGCGGGAGCCCTCTACGAGCAGTACTTC.

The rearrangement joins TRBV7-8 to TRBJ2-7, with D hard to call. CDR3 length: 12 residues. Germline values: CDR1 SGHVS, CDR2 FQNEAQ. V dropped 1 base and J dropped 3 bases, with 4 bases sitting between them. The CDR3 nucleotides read TGTGCCAGCAGCTTAGGGAGCTACGAGCAGTACTTC. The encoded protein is CASSLGSYEQYF.

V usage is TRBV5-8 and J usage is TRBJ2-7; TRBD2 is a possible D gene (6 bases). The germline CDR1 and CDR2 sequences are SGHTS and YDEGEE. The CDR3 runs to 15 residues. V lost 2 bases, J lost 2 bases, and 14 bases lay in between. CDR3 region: CASSLVGRGAYEQYF. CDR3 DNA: TGTGCCAGCAGCTTAGTAGGTCGCGGGGCCTACGAGCAGTACTTC.

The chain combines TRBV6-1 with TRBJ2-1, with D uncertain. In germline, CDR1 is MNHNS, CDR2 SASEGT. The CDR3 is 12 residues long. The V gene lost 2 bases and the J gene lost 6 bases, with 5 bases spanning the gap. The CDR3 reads CASSEPGNEQFF. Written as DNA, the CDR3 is TGTGCCAGCAGTGAACCCGGCAATGAGCAGTTCTTC.

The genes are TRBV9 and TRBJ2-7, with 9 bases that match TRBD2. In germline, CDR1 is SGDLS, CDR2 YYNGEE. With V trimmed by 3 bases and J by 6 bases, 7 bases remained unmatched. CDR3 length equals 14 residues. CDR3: CASSEGLAGGEQYF. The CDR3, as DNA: TGTGCCAGCAGCGAGGGACTAGCTGGGGGCGAGCAGTACTTC.

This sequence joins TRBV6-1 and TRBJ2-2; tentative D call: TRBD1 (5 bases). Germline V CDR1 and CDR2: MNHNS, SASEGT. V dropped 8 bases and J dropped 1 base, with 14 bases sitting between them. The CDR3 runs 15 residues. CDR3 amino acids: CASAVRDMNTGELFF. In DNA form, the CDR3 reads TGTGCCAGCGCCGTCAGGGATATGAACACCGGGGAGCTGTTTTTT.